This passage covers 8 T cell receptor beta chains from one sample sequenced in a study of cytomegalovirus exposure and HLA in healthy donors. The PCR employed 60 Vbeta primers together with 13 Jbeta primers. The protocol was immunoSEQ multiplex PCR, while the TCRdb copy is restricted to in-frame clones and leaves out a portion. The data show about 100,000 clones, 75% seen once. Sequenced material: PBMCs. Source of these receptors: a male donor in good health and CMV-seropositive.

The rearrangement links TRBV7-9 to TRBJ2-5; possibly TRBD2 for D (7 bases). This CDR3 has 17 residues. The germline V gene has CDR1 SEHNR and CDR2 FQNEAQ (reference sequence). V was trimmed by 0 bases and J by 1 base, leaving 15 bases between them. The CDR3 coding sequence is TGTGCCAGCAGCTTAGCGCCCGGGGGGCTAGCCCAAGAGACCCAGTACTTC. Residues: CASSLAPGGLAQETQYF.

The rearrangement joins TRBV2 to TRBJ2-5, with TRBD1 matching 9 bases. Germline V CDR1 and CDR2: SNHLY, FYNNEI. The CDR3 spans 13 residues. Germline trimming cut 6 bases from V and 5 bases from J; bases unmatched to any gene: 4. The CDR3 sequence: CASRGTGRETQYF. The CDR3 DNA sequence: TGTGCCAGCAGAGGGACAGGGAGGGAGACCCAGTACTTC.

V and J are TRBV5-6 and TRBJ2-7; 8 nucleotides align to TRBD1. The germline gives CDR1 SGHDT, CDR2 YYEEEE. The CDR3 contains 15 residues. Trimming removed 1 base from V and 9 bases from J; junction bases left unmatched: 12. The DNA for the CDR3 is TGTGCCAGCAGCTTGCCAATGGACAGGGTTAGTGGGCAGTACTTC. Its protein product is CASSLPMDRVSGQYF.

DNA of the CDR3: TGTGCCAGCACCAGGGACACCAACACCGGGGAGCTGTTTTTT. Translating it yields CASTRDTNTGELFF. The chain uses TRBV9 and TRBJ2-2, with TRBD1 as a possible D gene (6 bases). V lost 6 bases to trimming and J lost 2 bases, with 11 bases between them. CDR3 size: 14 residues. Germline V gene data show CDR1 as SGDLS and CDR2 as YYNGEE.

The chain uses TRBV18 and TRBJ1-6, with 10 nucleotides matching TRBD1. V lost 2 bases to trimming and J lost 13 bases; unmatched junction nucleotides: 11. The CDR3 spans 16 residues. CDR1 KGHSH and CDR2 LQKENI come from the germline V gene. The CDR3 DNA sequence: TGTGCCAGCTCACCAGTCGGCACCGGGACAGGGGATCCCCTCCACTTT. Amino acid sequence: CASSPVGTGTGDPLHF. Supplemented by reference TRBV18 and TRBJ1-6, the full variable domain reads NAGVMQNPRHLVRRRGQEARLRCSPMKGHSHVYWYRQLPEEGLKFMVYLQKENIIDESGMPKERFSAEFPKEGPSILRIQQVVRGDSAAYFCASSPVGTGTGDPLHFGNGTRLTVT.

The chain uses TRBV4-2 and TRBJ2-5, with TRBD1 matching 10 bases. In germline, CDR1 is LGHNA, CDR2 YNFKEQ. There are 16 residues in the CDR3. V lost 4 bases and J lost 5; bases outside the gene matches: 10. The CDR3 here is CASSPDGTGVGETQYF. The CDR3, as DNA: TGTGCCAGCAGCCCTGATGGGACAGGGGTCGGGGAGACCCAGTACTTC.

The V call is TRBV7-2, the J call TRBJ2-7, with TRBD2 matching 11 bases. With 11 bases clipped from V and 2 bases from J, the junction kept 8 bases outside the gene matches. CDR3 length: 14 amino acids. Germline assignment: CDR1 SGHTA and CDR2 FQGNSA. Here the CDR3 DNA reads TGTGCCTCGAAGGGGACTAGCGGACCCTACGAGCAGTACTTC. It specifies CASKGTSGPYEQYF.

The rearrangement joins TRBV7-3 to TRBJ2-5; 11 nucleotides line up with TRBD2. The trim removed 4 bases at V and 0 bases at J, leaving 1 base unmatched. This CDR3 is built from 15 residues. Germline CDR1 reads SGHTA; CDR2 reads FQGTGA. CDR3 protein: CASSSSGGNQETQYF. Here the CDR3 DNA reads TGTGCCAGCAGCTCTAGCGGGGGGAACCAAGAGACCCAGTACTTC.